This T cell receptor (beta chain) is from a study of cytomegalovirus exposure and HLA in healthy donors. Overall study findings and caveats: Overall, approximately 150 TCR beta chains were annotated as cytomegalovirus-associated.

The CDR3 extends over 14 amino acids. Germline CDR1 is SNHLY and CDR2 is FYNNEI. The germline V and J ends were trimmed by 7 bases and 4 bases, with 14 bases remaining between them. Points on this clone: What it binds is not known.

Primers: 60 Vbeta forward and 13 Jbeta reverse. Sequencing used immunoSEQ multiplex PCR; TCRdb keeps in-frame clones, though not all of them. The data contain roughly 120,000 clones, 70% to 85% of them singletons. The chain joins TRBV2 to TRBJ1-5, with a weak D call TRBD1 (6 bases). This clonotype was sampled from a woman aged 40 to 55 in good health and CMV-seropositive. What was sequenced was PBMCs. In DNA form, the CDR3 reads TGTGCCAGCACTACAGGGCTCCGTAATCAGCCCCAGCATTTT. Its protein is CASTTGLRNQPQHF.